The entry that follows covers one TCR beta chain sequence. Its antigen is unidentified. This sample is drawn from a study of cytomegalovirus exposure and HLA in healthy donors. For the study at large: From about 179 million T cells, an earlier analysis saw roughly 120 million unique TCR beta sequences. Among the 300 to 400 donors who were genotyped, approximately 76% fell in the genetic ancestry cluster that is associated with self-reported Caucasian donors. Regarding the study as a whole: Investigators reported under 200 TCR beta chains as tied to cytomegalovirus.

Primers: 60 Vbeta forward and 13 Jbeta reverse. Sequencing used immunoSEQ multiplex PCR; TCRdb keeps in-frame clones, though not all of them. In the table there are around 170,000 clones, around 80% of which are singletons. The source of this sequence is a man aged 35-49 years in good health and CMV-seropositive. Source material: PBMCs.

Written as DNA, the CDR3 is TGTGCCAGCAGCCGGGGGACAGGCCTCGGGGAAAAACTGTTTTTT. Translating it yields CASSRGTGLGEKLFF. The chain combines TRBV7-6 with TRBJ1-4; 8 bases match TRBD1. Germline CDR1 is SGHVS and CDR2 is FNYEAQ. The CDR3 extends over 15 amino acids. Unmatched junction bases numbered 10, after V lost 5 bases and J lost 8 bases.